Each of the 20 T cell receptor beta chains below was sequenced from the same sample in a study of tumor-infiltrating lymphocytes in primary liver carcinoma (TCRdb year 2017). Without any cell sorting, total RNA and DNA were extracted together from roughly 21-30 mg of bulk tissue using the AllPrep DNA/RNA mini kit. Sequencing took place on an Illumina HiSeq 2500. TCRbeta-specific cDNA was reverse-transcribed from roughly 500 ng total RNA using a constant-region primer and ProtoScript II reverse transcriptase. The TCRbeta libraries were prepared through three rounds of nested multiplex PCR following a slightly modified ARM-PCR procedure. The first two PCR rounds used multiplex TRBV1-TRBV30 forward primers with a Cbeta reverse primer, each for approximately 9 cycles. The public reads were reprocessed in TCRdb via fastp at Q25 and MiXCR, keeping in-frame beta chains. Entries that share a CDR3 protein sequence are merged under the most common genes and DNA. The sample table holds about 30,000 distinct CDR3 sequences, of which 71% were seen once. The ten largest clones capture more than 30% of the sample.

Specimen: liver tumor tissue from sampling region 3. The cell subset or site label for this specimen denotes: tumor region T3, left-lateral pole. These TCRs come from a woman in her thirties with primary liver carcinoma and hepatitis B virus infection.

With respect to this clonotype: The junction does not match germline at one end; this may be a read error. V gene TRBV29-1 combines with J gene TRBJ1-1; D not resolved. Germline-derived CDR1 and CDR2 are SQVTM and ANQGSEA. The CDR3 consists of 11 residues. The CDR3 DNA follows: TGCAGCGCTGATTCGGATATTGAAGTTTTCTTT. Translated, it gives CSADSDIEVFF.

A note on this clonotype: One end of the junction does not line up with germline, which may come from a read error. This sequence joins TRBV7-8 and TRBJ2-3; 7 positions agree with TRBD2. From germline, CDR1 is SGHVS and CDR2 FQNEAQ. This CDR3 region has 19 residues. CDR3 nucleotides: TGTGCCAGGAGCTACGGTGGGGGGGTGGGATCATCAGGCACAGATATGCAGTATTTT. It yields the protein CARSYGGGVGSSGTDMQYF.

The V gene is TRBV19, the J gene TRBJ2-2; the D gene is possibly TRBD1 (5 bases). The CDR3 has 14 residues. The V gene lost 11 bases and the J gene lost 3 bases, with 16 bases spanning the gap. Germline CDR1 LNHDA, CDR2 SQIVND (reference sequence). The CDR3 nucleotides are TGTGCCGGTCTCGGTGTCAGGGACACCGGGGAGCTGTTTTTT. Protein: CAGLGVRDTGELFF. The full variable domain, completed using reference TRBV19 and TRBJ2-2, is DGGITQSPKYLFRKEGQNVTLSCEQNLNHDAMYWYRQDPGQGLRLIYYSQIVNDFQKGDIAEGYSVSREKKESFPLTVTSAQKNPTAFYLCAGLGVRDTGELFFGEGSRLTVL.

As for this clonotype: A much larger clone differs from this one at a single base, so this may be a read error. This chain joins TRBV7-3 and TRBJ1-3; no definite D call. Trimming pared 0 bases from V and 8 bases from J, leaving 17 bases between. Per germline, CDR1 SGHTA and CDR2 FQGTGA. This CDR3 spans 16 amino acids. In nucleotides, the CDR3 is TGTGCCAGCAGCTTAACTGTCAGGTGTCCTTTCTACACCATATATTTT. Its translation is CASSLTVRCPFYTIYF.

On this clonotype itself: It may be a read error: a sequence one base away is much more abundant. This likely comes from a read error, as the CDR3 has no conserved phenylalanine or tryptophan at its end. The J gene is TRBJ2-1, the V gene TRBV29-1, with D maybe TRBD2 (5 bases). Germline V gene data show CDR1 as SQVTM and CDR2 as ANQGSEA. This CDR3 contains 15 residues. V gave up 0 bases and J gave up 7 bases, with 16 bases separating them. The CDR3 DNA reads TGCAGCGTTGAAGACGGGATTGTCATGGGGAATGAGCAGTTCTTA. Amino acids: CSVEDGIVMGNEQFL.

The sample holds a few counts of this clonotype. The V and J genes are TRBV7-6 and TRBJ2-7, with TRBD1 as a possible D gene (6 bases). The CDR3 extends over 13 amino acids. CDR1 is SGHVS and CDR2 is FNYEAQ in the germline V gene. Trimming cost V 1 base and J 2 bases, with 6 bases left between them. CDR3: CASSLGTAYEQYF. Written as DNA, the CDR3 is TGTGCCAGCAGCTTAGGGACAGCCTACGAGCAGTACTTC.

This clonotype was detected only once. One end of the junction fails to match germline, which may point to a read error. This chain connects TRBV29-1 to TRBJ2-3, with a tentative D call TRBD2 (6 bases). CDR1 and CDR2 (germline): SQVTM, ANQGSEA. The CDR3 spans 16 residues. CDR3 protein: CSVTLSGAYSPDTQYF. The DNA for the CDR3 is TGCAGCGTTACACTATCGGGAGCATATTCCCCAGATACGCAATATTTT.

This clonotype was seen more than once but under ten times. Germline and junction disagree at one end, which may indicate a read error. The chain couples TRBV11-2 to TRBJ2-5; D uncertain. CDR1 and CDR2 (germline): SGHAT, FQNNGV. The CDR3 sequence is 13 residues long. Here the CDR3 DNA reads TGTGCCAGCAGCCCCAACTTCTTGGAGACCCAGCACTTC. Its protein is CASSPNFLETQHF.

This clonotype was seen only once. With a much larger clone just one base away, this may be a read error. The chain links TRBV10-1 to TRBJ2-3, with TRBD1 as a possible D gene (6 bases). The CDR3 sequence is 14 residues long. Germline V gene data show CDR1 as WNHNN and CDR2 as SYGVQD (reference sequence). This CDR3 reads CATARERDTDTHYF. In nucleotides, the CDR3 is TGCGCCACCGCGAGAGAAAGGGACACAGATACGCATTATTTT.

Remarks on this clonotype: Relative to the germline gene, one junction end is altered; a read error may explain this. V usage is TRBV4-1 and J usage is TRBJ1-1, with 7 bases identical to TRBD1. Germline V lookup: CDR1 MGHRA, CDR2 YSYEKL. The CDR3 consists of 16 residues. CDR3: CASNQVLDRERIEAFF. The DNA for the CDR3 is TGCGCCAGCAACCAAGTTCTCGACAGGGAGCGAATTGAAGCTTTCTTT.

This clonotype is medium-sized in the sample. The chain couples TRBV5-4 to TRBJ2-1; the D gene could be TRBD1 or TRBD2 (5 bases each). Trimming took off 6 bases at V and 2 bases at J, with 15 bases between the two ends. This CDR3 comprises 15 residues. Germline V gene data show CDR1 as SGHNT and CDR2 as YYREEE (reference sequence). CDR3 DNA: TGTGCCAGCAACCTGATGCTGGGGGCCTACAATGAGCAGTTCTTC. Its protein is CASNLMLGAYNEQFF.

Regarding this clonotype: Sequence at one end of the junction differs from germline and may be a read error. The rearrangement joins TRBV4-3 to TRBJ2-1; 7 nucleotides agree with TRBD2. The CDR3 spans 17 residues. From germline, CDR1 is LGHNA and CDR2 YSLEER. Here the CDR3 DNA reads TGCGCCAGCAGCCACGATCCGGGACTAACGGGAGTTAATGAGCAGCTCTTC. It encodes CASSHDPGLTGVNEQLF.

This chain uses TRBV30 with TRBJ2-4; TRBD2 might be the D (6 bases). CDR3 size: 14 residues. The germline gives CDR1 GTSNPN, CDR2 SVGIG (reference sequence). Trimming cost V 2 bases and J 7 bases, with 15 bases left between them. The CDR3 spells CAWSFGGEWNIQYF. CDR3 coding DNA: TGTGCCTGGAGTTTCGGGGGAGAGTGGAACATTCAGTACTTC. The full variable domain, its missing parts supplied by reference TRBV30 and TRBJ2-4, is SQTIHQWPATLVQPVGSPLSLECTVEGTSNPNLYWYRQAAGRGLQLLFYSVGIGQISSEVPQNLSASRPQDRQFILSSKKLLLSDSGFYLCAWSFGGEWNIQYFGAGTRLSVL.

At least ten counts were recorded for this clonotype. CDR3 in amino acids: CASRHRDNTGELFF. In DNA form, the CDR3 reads TGTGCCAGCCGCCACAGGGACAACACCGGGGAGCTGTTTTTT. This sequence joins TRBV12-3 or TRBV12-4 and TRBJ2-2; tentatively, D is TRBD1 (6 bases). Trimming removed 8 bases from V and 2 bases from J, with 12 bases in between. CDR3 length: 14 residues.

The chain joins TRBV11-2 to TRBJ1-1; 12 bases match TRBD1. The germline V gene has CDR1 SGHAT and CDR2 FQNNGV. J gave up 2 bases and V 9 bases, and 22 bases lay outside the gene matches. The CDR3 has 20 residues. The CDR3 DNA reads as TGTGCCAGTAGCGCTCGGGACAGGGGGCGCAAGGAGTGGAGTAACACTGAAGCTTTCTTT. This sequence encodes CASSARDRGRKEWSNTEAFF.

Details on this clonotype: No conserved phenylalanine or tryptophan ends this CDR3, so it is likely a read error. CDR3 in amino acids: CASSSRGLAWTQYC. DNA for the CDR3: TGTGCCAGCAGCTCTCGGGGACTAGCGTGGACCCAGTACTGC. The chain employs TRBV11-2 and TRBJ2-5, with 10 bases that match TRBD2. In germline, CDR1 is SGHAT, CDR2 FQNNGV. V shed 4 bases and J 7 bases; nucleotides not matched to a gene: 6. There are 14 residues in the CDR3.

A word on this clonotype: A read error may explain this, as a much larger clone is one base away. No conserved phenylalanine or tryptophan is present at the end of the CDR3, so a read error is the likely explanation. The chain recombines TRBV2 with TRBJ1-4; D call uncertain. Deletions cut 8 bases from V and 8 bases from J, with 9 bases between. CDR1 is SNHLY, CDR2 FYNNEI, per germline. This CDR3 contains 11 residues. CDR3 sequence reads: CASEVREKLFS. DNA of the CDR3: TGTGCCAGCGAGGTTAGGGAAAAACTGTTTTCT.

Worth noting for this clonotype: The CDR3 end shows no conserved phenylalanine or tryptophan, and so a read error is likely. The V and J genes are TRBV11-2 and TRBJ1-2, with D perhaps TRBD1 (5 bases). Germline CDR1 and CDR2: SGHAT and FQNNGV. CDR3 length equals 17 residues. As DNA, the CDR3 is TGCGCCAGTAGATTAGATCCGATCAGGGCGCTGCGCTATGGCTACACCTTA. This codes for CASRLDPIRALRYGYTL.

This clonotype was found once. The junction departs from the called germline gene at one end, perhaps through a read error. CDR3 DNA: TGTACCAGCAGCTTACTTTTAGGCGATGAGCAGTTCTTC. Translated: CTSSLLLGDEQFF. The chain joins TRBV7-3 to TRBJ2-1; unclear D gene. The CDR3 runs to 13 residues. The germline CDR1 and CDR2 sequences are SGHTA and FQGTGA.

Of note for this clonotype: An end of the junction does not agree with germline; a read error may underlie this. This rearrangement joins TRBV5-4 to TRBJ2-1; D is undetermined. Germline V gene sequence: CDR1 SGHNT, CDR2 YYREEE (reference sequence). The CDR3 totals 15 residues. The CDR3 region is CASSLDASSYNEHFF. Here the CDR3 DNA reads TGTGCAAGCAGCTTGGATGCCAGCAGCTACAATGAGCACTTCTTC.